This T cell receptor (beta chain) was recovered during a study of blood T cell repertoires in COVID-19. Method: immunoSEQ multiplex PCR; TCRdb's copy keeps in-frame clones and lacks some. The table shows under 200,000 clones, with 80% occurring only once. The V and J ends lost 0 bases and 7 bases respectively, with 11 bases between them. Germline V gives CDR1 SGHKS, CDR2 YYEKEE (reference sequence). This CDR3 has 15 residues. Cohorts were based on clinical histories the participants reported. The sample taken for sequencing was PBMCs or T cells enriched from blood (not recorded which). The chain uses TRBV5-5 and TRBJ1-6, with D possibly being TRBD1 (6 bases). The origin of this receptor is a woman aged 55-75 years who had recovered from COVID-19. This chain's CDR3 is CASSLGPGDNSPLHF. For the CDR3, the DNA is TGTGCCAGCAGCTTGGGTCCAGGGGACAATTCACCCCTCCACTTT.